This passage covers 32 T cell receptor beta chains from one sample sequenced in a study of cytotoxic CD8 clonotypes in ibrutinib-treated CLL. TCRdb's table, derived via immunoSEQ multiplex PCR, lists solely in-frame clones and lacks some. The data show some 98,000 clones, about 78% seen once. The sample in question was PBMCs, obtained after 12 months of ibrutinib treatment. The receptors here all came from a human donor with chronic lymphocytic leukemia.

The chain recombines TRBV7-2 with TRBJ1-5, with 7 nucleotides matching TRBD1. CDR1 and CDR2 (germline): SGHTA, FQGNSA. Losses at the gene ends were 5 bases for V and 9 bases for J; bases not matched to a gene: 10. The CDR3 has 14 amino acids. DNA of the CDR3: TGTGCCAGCAGCCAGGGGGGGGGCCAGGGGCCCCAGCATTTT. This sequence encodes CASSQGGGQGPQHF.

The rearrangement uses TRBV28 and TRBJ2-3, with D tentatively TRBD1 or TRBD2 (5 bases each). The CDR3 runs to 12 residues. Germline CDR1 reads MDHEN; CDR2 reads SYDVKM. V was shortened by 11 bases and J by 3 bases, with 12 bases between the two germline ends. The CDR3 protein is CASKWGTDTQYF. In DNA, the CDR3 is TGTGCCTCCAAGTGGGGGACAGATACGCAGTATTTT.

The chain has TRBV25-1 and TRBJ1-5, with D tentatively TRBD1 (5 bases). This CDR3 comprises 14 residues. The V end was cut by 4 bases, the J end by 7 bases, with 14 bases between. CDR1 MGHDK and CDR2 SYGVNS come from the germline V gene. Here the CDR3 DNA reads TGTGCCAGCAGTGGAACAGGATTGTTCCAGCCCCAGCATTTT. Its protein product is CASSGTGLFQPQHF.

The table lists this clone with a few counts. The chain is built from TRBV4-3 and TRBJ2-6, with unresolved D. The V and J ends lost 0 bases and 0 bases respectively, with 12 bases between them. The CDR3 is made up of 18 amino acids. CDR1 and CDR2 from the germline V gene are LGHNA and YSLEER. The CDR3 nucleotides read TGCGCCAGCAGCCAAGATTCAGGTCTTCGCTCTGGGGCCAACGTCCTGACTTTC. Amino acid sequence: CASSQDSGLRSGANVLTF.

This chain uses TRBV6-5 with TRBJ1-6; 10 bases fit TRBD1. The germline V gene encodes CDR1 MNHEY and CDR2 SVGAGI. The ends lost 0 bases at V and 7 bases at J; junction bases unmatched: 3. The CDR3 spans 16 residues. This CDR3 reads CASSYSRDRGNSPLHF. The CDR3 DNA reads TGTGCCAGCAGTTACTCGAGGGACAGGGGCAATTCACCCCTCCACTTT.

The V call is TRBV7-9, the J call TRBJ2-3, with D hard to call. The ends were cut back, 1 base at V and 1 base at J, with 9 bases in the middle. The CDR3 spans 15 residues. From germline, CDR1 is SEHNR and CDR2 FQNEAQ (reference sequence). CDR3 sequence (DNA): TGTGCCAGCAGCTTAGAAGGATCGGGCACAGATACGCAGTATTTT. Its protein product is CASSLEGSGTDTQYF.

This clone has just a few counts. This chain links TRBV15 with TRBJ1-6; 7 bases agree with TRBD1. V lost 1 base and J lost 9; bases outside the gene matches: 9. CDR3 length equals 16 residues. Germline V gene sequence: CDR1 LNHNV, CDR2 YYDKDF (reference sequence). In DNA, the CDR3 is TGTGCCACCAGCAGAGGGTCAGGGGGTTTAGGTTCACCCCTCCACTTT. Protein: CATSRGSGGLGSPLHF.

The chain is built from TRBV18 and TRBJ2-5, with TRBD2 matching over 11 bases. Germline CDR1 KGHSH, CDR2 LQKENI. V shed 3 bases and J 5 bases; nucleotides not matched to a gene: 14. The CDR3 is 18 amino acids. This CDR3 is CASSPRSASSGGDETQYF. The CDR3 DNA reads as TGTGCCAGCTCACCGAGGAGCGCTAGTAGCGGGGGGGATGAGACCCAGTACTTC. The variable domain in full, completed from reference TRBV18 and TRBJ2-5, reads NAGVMQNPRHLVRRRGQEARLRCSPMKGHSHVYWYRQLPEEGLKFMVYLQKENIIDESGMPKERFSAEFPKEGPSILRIQQVVRGDSAAYFCASSPRSASSGGDETQYFGPGTRLLVL.

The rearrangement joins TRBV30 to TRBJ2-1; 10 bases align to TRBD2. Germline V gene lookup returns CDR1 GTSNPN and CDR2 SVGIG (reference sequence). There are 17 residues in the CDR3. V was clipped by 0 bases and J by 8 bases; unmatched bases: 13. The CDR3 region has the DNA TGTGCCTGGAGTGTACAAAGGTTGAGCGGGGGGGCCCATGAGCAGTTCTTC. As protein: CAWSVQRLSGGAHEQFF.

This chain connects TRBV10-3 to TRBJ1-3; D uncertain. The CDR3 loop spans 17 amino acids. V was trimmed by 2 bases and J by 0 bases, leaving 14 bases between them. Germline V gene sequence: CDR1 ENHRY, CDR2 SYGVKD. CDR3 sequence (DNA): TGTGCCATCAGTGAGGATGTTAAACCCAACTCTGGAAACACCATATATTTT. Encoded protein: CAISEDVKPNSGNTIYF.

For the CDR3, the DNA is TGTGCCAGCAGCCATGGGATCACTAGCTTTAGCACAGATACGCAGTATTTT. Encoded protein: CASSHGITSFSTDTQYF. The V gene is TRBV14, the J gene TRBJ2-3; maybe TRBD2 (6 bases). Trimming removed 3 bases at V and 0 bases at J, with 16 bases between. Germline CDR1 SGHDN, CDR2 FVKESK. There are 17 residues in the CDR3.

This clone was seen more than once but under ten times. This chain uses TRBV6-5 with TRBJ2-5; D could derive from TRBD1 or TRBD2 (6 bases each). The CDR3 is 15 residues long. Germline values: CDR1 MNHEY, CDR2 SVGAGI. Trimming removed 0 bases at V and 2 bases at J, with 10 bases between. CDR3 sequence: CASSYSGAGQETQYF. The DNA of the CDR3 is TGTGCCAGCAGTTACTCGGGGGCGGGACAAGAGACCCAGTACTTC.

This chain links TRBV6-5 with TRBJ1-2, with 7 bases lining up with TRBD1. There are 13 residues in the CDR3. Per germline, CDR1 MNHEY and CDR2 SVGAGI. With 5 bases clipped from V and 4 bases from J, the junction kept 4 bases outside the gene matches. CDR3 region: CASSKGDSYGYTF. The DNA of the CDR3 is TGTGCCAGCAGTAAGGGGGACAGCTATGGCTACACCTTC.

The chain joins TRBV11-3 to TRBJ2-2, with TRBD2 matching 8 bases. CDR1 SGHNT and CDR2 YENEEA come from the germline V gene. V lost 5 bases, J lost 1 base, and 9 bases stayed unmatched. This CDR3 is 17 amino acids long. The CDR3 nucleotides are TGTGCCAGCAGCCCCCCAGGGAGCGGGGGGAACACCGGGGAGCTGTTTTTT. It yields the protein CASSPPGSGGNTGELFF.

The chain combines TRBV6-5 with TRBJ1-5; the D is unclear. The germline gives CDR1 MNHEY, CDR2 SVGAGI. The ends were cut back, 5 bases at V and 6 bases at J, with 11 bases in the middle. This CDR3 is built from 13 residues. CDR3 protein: CASSGDKGQPQHF. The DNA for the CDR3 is TGTGCCAGCAGTGGGGATAAGGGTCAGCCCCAGCATTTT.

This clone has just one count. This chain's CDR3 is CASRTGPNYGYTF. CDR3 DNA sequence: TGTGCCAGCAGAACCGGTCCCAACTATGGCTACACCTTC. The chain links TRBV28 to TRBJ1-2; D is undetermined. Germline V lookup: CDR1 MDHEN, CDR2 SYDVKM. V lost 6 bases and J 2 bases, leaving 10 bases between the germline ends. The CDR3 length is 13 residues.

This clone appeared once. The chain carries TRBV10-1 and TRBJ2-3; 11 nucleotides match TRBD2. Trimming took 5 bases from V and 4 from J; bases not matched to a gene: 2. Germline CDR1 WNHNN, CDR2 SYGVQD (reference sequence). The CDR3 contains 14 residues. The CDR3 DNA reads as TGCGCCAGCAGTCGTAGCGGGGGGGCAGATACGCAGTATTTT. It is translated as CASSRSGGADTQYF.

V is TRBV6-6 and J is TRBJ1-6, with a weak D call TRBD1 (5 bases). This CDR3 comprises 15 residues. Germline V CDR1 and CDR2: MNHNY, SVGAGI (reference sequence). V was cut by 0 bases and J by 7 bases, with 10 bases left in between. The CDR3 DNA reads TGTGCCAGCAGTTACTCGGCCCGGGGGAATTCACCCCTCCACTTT. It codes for CASSYSARGNSPLHF.

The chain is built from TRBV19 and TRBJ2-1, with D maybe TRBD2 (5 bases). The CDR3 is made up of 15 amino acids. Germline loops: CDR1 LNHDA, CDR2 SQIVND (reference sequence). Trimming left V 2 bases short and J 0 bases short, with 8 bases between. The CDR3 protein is CASSISGSSYNEQFF. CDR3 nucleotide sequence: TGTGCCAGTAGTATAAGCGGAAGCTCCTACAATGAGCAGTTCTTC. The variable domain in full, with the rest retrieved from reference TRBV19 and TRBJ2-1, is DGGITQSPKYLFRKEGQNVTLSCEQNLNHDAMYWYRQDPGQGLRLIYYSQIVNDFQKGDIAEGYSVSREKKESFPLTVTSAQKNPTAFYLCASSISGSSYNEQFFGPGTRLTVL.

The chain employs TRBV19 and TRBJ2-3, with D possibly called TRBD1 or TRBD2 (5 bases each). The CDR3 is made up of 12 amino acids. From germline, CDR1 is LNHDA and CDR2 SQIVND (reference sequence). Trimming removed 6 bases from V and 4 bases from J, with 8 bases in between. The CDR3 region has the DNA TGTGCCAGTAGGTCGGGGCCAGATACGCAGTATTTT. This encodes CASRSGPDTQYF.

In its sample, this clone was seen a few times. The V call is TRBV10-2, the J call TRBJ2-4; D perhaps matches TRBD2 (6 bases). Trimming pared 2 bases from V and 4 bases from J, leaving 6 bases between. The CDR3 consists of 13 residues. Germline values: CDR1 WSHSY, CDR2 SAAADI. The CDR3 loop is CASSEGGKNIQYF. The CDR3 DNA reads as TGCGCCAGCAGTGAGGGGGGGAAAAACATTCAGTACTTC.

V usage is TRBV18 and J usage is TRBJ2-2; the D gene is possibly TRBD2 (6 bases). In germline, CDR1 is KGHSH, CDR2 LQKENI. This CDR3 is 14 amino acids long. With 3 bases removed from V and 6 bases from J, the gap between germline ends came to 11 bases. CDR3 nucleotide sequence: TGTGCCAGCTCACCCCCTCCGGGGGCCGGGGAGCTGTTTTTT. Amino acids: CASSPPPGAGELFF.

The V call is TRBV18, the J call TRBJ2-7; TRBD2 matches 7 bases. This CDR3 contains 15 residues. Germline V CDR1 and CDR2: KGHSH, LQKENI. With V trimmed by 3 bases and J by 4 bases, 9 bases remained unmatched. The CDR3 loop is CASSPPGGKEYEQYF. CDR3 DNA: TGTGCCAGCTCACCGCCGGGGGGAAAGGAATACGAGCAGTACTTC. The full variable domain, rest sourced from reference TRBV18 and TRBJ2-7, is NAGVMQNPRHLVRRRGQEARLRCSPMKGHSHVYWYRQLPEEGLKFMVYLQKENIIDESGMPKERFSAEFPKEGPSILRIQQVVRGDSAAYFCASSPPGGKEYEQYFGPGTRLTVT.

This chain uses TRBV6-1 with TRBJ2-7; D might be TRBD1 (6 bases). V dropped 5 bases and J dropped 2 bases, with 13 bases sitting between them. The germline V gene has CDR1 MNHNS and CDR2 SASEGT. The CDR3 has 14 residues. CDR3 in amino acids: CASSPGTSTYEQYF. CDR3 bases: TGTGCCAGCAGTCCCGGGACAAGTACCTACGAGCAGTACTTC.

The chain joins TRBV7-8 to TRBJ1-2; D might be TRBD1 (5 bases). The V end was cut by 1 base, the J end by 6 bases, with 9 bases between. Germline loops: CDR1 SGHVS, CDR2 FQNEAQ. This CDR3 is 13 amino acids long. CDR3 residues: CASSLEAGHGYTF. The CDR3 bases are TGTGCCAGCAGCTTAGAAGCAGGGCATGGCTACACCTTC.

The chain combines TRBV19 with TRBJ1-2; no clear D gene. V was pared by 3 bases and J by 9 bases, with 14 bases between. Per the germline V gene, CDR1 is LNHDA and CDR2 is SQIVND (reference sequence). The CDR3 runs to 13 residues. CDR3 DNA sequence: TGTGCCAGTAGTATCCCCAGTGGAAGGAGCTACACCTTC. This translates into CASSIPSGRSYTF.

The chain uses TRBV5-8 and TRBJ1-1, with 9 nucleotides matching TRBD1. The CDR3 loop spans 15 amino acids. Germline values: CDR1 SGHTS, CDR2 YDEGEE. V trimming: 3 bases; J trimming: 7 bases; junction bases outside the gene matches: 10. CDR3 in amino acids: CASSSGTGPNYEAFF. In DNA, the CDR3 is TGTGCCAGCAGCTCCGGGACAGGGCCTAATTATGAAGCTTTCTTT.

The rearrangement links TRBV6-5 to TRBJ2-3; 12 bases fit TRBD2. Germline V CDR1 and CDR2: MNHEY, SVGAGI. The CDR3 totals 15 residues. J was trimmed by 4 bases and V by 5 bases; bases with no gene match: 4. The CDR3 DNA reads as TGTGCCAGCAGTCCGACTAGCGGGGGACCAGATACGCAGTATTTT. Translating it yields CASSPTSGGPDTQYF.

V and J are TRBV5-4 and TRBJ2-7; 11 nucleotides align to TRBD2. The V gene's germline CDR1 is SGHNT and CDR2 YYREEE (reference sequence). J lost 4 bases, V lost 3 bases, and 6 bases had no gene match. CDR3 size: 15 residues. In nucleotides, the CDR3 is TGTGCCAGCAGCTCGTTGACTAGCGGGGCGTACGAGCAGTACTTC. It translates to CASSSLTSGAYEQYF.

The CDR3 bases are TGTGCCAGTAGTTCCCTTGGGGCAGGGGGCATCTATGGCTACACCTTC. Translated: CASSSLGAGGIYGYTF. This chain connects TRBV19 to TRBJ1-2, with TRBD1 matching over 8 bases. The CDR3 is 16 amino acids. Trimming at V came to 5 bases and at J to 4 bases, leaving 12 bases not matched to a gene. Germline V gene lookup returns CDR1 LNHDA and CDR2 SQIVND (reference sequence).

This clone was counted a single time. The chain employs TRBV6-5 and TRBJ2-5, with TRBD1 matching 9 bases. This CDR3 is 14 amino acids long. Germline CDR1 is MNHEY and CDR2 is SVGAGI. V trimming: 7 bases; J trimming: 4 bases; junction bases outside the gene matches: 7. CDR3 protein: CASKGQGGIETQYF. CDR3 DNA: TGTGCCAGCAAGGGACAGGGTGGTATAGAGACCCAGTACTTC.

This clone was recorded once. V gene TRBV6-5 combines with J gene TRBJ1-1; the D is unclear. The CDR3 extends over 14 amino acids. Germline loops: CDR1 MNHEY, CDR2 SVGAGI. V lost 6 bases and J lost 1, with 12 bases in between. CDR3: CASRSGRRNTEAFF. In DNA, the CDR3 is TGTGCCAGCAGATCAGGACGGAGGAACACTGAAGCTTTCTTT.